This T cell receptor (beta chain) was observed in a study of shared clonotypes between healthy human individuals. Points on this clone: What it binds is not known.

The CDR3 runs to 12 residues. Looked up from germline, CDR1 is SGHTA and CDR2 is FQGTGA. V lost 8 bases and J 5 bases, leaving 12 bases between the germline ends. Study-wide findings and caveats: Genetic and exposure-history diversity was limited by the small donor number.

Terminally differentiated effector memory CD45RA+ cells were excluded from the naive CD8 cells, which were CD45RO-negative and positively selected for CCR7. The assay was immunoSEQ multiplex PCR, and TCRdb's table has in-frame clones only and misses some. The top ten hold around 0.097% of the sample, which has about 590,000 clones, roughly 96% seen once. Sequencing used naive CD8+ T cells sorted from blood. The rearrangement joins TRBV7-3 to TRBJ1-2, with D possibly TRBD1 on 5 matching bases. This TCR derives from a woman aged 30 to 39 in good health. For the CDR3, the DNA is TGTGCCAGCCCCGGGGCGGGATATGGCTACACCTTC. It is translated as CASPGAGYGYTF.